This T cell receptor beta chain was retrieved from a study of T-cell memory formation after mild COVID-19. As concerns this clonotype: Its antigen is currently unknown.

Study-level findings and limits: Whereas later expanders leaned CD4+, clones contracting day 15 to 85 showed a balanced CD4/CD8 makeup. There were some responding clones in pre-infection memory, which suggested that cross-reactive memory had joined. What remained unconfirmed was the SARS-CoV-2 specificity of second-wave clones peaking on day 37. Those CD4+ clones that contracted were mainly in CM and EM (CD8+ ones in EMRA).

CDR3 length: 14 residues. V lost 4 bases, J lost 3 bases, and 11 bases lay in between. Germline CDR1 SGHDN, CDR2 FVKESK. Each CDR3 protein is one row after TCRdb ran MiXCR on the 5' RACE reads. The data show some 320,000 distinct CDR3 sequences, roughly an eighth seen once. V is TRBV14 and J is TRBJ2-3; possible D gene TRBD2, 6 bases. The sample taken for sequencing was PBMCs or a T cell subset sorted from them (not recorded which). The sequence derives from a man between 18 and 35 years old who had mild COVID-19 (a few samples of this study predate the infection). Cell type and time point are not known. The CDR3 coding sequence is TGTGCCAGCAGCCCCCGCGGGGTGACAGATACGCAGTATTTT. Protein product: CASSPRGVTDTQYF. The full variable domain, completed using reference TRBV14 and TRBJ2-3, is EAGVTQFPSHSVIEKGQTVTLRCDPISGHDNLYWYRRVMGKEIKFLLHFVKESKQDESGMPNNRFLAERTGGTYSTLKVQPAELEDSGVYFCASSPRGVTDTQYFGPGTRLTVL.